Listed below are T cell receptor beta chains from one sample, sequenced in a study of T cell repertoires in cytomegalovirus infection. TCRdb re-called the reads through MiXCR, storing one row per CDR3 protein. The sample has roughly 500,000 distinct CDR3 sequences, 33% seen once. Their antigens remain unidentified. The specimen was cultured PBMCs, collected from culture after CMV antigen stimulation. All receptors derive from a human donor in good health (CMV status not recorded). Some clones in this sample may be carry-over from other donors' samples. The CDR3 runs from the conserved cysteine through the conserved F or W. The D gene is left open where the match is weak. Clone size is shown for a subset of rows, as once, few, many or a class of expanded clone.

J	D	length	size	V	DNA	CDR3
TRBJ1-5	.	17	few	TRBV6-1	TGTGCCAGCAGTGCCCACTTGGGGATGGGGAGCAATCAGCCCCAGCATTTT	CASSAHLGMGSNQPQHF
TRBJ1-1	TRBD1	13	.	TRBV19	TGTGCCAGTAGTACCCGACAGGGGGGCGAAGCTTTCTTT	CASSTRQGGEAFF
TRBJ2-1	.	15	.	TRBV6-6	TGTGCCAGCACCGACGGGAGCCTGTCCTACAATGAGCAGTTCTTC	CASTDGSLSYNEQFF
TRBJ2-3	TRBD2	19	.	TRBV11-3	TGTGCCAGCAGTAACTTCGAGATAGCGGGATCGGTAATCACAGATACGCAGTATTTT	CASSNFEIAGSVITDTQYF
TRBJ1-6	TRBD1	13	.	TRBV28	TGTGCCAGCAGCGGACAGGGGGCAACACCCCTCCACTTT	CASSGQGATPLHF
TRBJ2-2	TRBD1	15	.	TRBV24-1	TGTGCCACCAGCGAAGGACAGGCGGACACCGGGGAGCTGTTTTTT	CATSEGQADTGELFF
TRBJ2-5	.	13	few	TRBV5-4	TGTGCCTCGAGGGTACGGGAGCGGGAGACCCAGTACTTC	CASRVRERETQYF
TRBJ2-1	.	17	.	TRBV11-2	TGTGCCAGCCATCCTGGAGGGGCTCCTTCCTCCTACAATGAGCAGTTCTTC	CASHPGGAPSSYNEQFF
TRBJ1-2	.	13	.	TRBV7-2	TGTGCCAGCAGCGGTGGGACGTTCTATGGCTACACCTTC	CASSGGTFYGYTF
TRBJ2-5	TRBD2	12	.	TRBV29-1	TGCAGCACAGGGACTAGCCAAGAGACCCAGTACTTC	CSTGTSQETQYF
TRBJ2-2	TRBD2	16	.	TRBV19	TGTGCCAGTAGGAACCCCGGGACTAGCGGGAAAATGTGGCTGTTTTTT	CASRNPGTSGKMWLFF
TRBJ2-2	TRBD2	15	many	TRBV20-1	TGCAGTGCCATGTCTAGCGGGAGGCTCACCGGGGAGCTGTTTTTT	CSAMSSGRLTGELFF
TRBJ2-4	.	15	.	TRBV28	TGTGCCAGCAGACCTCCAGGCCTAGCCAAAAACATTCAGTACTTC	CASRPPGLAKNIQYF
TRBJ2-3	TRBD2	17	.	TRBV7-9	TGTGCCAGCAGAGGAGGGAGGGCCCAGTCGGGCACAGATACGCAGTATTTT	CASRGGRAQSGTDTQYF
TRBJ1-1	.	14	.	TRBV4-1	TGCGCCAGCAGCCAAGAAAAGTGGGACACTGAAGCTTTCTTT	CASSQEKWDTEAFF
TRBJ2-3	TRBD2	16	.	TRBV12-3/TRBV12-4	TGTGCCAGCAGTCCGGGACTAGCGGGAGAGGTAGATACGCAGTATTTT	CASSPGLAGEVDTQYF